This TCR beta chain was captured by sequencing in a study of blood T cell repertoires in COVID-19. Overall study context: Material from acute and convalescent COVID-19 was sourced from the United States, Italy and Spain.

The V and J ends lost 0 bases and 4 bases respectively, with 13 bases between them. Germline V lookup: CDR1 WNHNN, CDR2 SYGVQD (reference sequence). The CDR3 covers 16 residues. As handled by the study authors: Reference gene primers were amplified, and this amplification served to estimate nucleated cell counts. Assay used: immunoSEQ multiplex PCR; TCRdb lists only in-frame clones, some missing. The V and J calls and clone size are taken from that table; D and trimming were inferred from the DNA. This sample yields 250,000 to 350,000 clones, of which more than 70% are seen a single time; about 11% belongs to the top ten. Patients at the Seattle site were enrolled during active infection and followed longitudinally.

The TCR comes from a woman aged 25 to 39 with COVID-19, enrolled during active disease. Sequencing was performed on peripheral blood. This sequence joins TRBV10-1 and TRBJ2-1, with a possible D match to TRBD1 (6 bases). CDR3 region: CASSESVGQGYNEQFF. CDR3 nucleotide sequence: TGCGCCAGCAGTGAGTCCGTGGGGCAGGGGTACAATGAGCAGTTCTTC.